The subject of this entry is one TCR beta chain. These data belong to a study of blood T cell repertoires in COVID-19. Study-wide context: PBMCs, B-cell-depleted T cells, or T cells were the source of the cDNA or gDNA that made up the material.

Germline V gene lookup returns CDR1 SGHTA and CDR2 FQGNSA. The length of the CDR3 is 13 residues. Trimming shortened V by 0 bases and J by 5 bases, and 5 bases separated the two germline ends. In the source study's methods: Reference gene primer amplification in the assay estimated nucleated cell counts. This table comes from immunoSEQ multiplex PCR, and its TCRdb copy is limited to in-frame clones, with some not included. Clone size and V and J calls were adopted from that table, with D and trimming inferred from the DNA. The sample contains roughly 250,000 clones, 92% of which appear only once. This TCR was recovered from a young man with COVID-19, enrolled during active disease. V and J are TRBV7-2 and TRBJ1-5; no clear D. The sequencing input was peripheral blood. The CDR3 sequence is CASSLARDQPQHF. CDR3 in DNA: TGTGCCAGCAGCTTAGCGCGGGATCAGCCCCAGCATTTT.